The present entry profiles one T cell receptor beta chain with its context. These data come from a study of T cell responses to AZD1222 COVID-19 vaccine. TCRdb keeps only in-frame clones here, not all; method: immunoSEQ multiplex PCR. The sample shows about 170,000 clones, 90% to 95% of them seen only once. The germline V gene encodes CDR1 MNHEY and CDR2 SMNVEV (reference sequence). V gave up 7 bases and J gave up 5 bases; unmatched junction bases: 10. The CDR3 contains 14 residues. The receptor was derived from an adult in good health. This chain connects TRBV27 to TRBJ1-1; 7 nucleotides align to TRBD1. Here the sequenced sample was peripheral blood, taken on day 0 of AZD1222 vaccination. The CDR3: CASIRGDSGTEAFF. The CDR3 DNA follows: TGTGCCAGCATCCGAGGGGACAGTGGGACTGAAGCTTTCTTT.